Listed below are T cell receptor beta chains from one sample, sequenced in a study of CD8+ T cells in alopecia areata. This table comes from immunoSEQ multiplex PCR, and its TCRdb copy is limited to in-frame clones, with some not included. The repertoire holds 95,000 to 100,000 clones, with roughly three fifths as singletons. This sample comprised CD8+ T cells sorted from blood, obtained at week 4, from a patient treated with tofacitinib. The source of these receptors is a human donor with alopecia areata. Both conserved end residues are part of each CDR3. The order of the fields is V gene, CDR3 protein.

TRBV29-1,CSLSDQAHTF
TRBV29-1,CSVGPTFDRTTDKNIQYF
TRBV30,CAWSVLGGSYNEQFF
TRBV27,CASSQGDTQYF
TRBV9,CASSVVPQDTQYF
TRBV15,CATSRDSQSYEQYF
TRBV27,CASSLKGTESTYEQYF
TRBV5-1,CASSLGTEYNEQFF
TRBV19,CASSPGGYTEAFF
TRBV7-9,CASSIHSPGQGRNEQFF
TRBV4-3,CASSLDKGNPPLHF
TRBV7-2,CASSLATGTSGTPAYEQYF
TRBV27,CASSFIESGAYYNEQFF
TRBV4-1,CASRGQGVPGTQYF
TRBV6-1,CASSEGFTEAFF
TRBV18,CASSSEQSSGANVLTF
TRBV6-5,CASSYGVGNTEAFF
TRBV25-1,CASSEYQGDPIGYTF
TRBV27,CASSLDPVGETQYF
TRBV6-6,CASSYGQGGENEQFF
TRBV6-5,CASSYEGYEQYF
TRBV15,CATSRPNDRGGETQYF
TRBV5-1,CASSLALGESSYEQYF
TRBV2,CASSEALDTQYF
TRBV9,CASSVAGFTGELFF
TRBV7-9,CASSPTGGGSVKNIQYF
TRBV13,CASSPGRTDTQYF
TRBV6-1,CASSRGGGETQYF
TRBV5-1,CASSLPGNSYEQYF